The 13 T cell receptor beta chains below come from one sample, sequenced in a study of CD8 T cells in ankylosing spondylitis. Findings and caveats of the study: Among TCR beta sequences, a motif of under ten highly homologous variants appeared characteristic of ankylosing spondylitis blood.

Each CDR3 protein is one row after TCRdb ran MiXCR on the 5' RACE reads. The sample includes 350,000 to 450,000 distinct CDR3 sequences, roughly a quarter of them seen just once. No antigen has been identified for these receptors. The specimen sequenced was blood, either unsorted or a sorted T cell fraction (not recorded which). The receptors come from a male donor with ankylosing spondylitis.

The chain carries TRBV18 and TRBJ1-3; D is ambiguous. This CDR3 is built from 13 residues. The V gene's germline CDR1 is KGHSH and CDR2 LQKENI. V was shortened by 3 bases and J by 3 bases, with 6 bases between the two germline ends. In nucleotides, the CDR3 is TGTGCCAGCTCACCGAATAATGGAAACACCATATATTTT. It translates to CASSPNNGNTIYF.

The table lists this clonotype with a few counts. As DNA, the CDR3 is TGTGCCAGCAGTTTCCGGACCCAGTACACCGGGGAGCTGTTTTTT. It translates to CASSFRTQYTGELFF. The chain links TRBV2 to TRBJ2-2; the D is unclear. V lost 5 bases, J lost 3 bases, and 13 bases lay in between. The CDR3 length is 15 residues. The germline CDR1 and CDR2 sequences are SNHLY and FYNNEI.

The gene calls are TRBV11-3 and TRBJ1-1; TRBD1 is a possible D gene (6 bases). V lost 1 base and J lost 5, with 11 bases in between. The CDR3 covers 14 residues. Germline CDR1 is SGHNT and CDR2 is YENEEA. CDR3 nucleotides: TGTGCCAGCAGCTTAGGGGCAGGGGAGACTGAAGCTTTCTTT. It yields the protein CASSLGAGETEAFF.

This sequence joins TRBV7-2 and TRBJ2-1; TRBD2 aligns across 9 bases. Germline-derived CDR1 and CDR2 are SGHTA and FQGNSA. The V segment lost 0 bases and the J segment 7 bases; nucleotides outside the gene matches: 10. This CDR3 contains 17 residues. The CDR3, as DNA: TGTGCCAGCAGCTTAGCCCGGCGGGAGGGAAGTGAAAATGAGCAGTTCTTC. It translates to CASSLARREGSENEQFF.

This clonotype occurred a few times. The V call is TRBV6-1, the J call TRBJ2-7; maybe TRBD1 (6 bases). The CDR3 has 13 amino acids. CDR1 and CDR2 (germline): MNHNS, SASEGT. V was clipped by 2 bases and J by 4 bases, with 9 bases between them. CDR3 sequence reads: CASSERTEYEQYV. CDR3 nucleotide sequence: TGTGCCAGCAGTGAAAGGACAGAATACGAGCAGTACGTC.

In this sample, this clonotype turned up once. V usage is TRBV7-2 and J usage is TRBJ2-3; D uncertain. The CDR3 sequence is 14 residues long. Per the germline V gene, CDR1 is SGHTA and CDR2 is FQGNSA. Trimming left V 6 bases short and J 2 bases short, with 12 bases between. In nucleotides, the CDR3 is TGTGCCAGCAGACTATACAGACACACAGATACGCAGTATTTT. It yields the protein CASRLYRHTDTQYF.

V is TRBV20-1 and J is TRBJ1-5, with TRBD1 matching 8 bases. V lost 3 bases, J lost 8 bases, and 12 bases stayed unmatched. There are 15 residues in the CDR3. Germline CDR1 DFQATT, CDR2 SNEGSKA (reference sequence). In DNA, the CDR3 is TGCAGTGCTAGGGACGTGGCAGGGGGCTGGAAGCCCCAGCATTTT. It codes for CSARDVAGGWKPQHF.

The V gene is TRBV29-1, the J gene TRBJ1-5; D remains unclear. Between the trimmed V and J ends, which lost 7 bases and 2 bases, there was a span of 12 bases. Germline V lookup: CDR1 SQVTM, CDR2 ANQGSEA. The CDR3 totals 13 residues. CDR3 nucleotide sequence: TGCAGCGCCGAGGTTGGGGGCAATCAGCCCCAGCATTTT. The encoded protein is CSAEVGGNQPQHF.

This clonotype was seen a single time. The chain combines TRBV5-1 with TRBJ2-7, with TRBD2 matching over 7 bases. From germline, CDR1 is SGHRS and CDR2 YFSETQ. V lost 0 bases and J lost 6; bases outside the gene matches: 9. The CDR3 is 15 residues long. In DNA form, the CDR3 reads TGCGCCAGCAGCTTGGATGGACTAGAGGTCTCCGAGCAGTACTTC. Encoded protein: CASSLDGLEVSEQYF.

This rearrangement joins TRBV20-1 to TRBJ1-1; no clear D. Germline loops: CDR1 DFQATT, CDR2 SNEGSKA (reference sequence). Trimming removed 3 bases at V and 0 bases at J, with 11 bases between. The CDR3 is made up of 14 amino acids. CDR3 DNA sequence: TGCAGTGCTAGGTCTGCGCGGATGAACACTGAAGCTTTCTTT. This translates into CSARSARMNTEAFF.

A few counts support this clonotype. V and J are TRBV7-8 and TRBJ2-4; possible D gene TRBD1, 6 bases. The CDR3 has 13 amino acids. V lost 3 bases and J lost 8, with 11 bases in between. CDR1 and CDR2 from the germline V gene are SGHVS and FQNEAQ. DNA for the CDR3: TGTGCCAGCAGCTTTGGGACAAGGGACATTCAGTACTTC. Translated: CASSFGTRDIQYF.

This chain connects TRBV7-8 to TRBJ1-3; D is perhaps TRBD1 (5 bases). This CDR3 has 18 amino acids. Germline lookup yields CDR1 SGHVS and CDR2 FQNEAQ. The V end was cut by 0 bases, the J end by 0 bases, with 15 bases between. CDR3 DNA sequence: TGTGCCAGCAGCTTAGCCCAGGGAGGATTCAACTCTGGAAACACCATATATTTT. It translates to CASSLAQGGFNSGNTIYF.

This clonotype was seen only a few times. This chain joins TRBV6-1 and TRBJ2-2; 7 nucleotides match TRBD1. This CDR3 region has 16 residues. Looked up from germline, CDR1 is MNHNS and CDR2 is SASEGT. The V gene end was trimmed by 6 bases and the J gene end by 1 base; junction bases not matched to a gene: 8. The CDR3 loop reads CASSPQTGENTGELFF. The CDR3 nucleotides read TGTGCCAGCAGCCCCCAAACAGGGGAGAACACCGGGGAGCTGTTTTTT.